What follows is one T cell receptor beta chain and its context. Its antigen is not known. The V and J ends lost 6 bases and 5 bases, in that order; junction bases with no gene match: 5. This CDR3 has 14 amino acids. The germline gives CDR1 MNHEY, CDR2 SMNVEV (reference sequence). This entry comes from a study of cytomegalovirus exposure and HLA in healthy donors. Regarding the study as a whole: An assumption of roughly uniform sequencing depth across donors underlay the presence/absence analyses.

Vbeta (60) and Jbeta (13) primers were used in the PCR. Assay: immunoSEQ multiplex PCR; the TCRdb copy retains only in-frame clones and omits some. The sample carries about 210,000 clones, roughly 82% recorded once. This clonotype was sampled from a man aged 40-55 years in good health and CMV-seropositive. This sequence joins TRBV27 and TRBJ1-2; 11 bases line up with TRBD1. What was sequenced was PBMCs. CDR3 bases: TGTGCCAGCAGCTCGAGGGACAGGGGGTATGGCTACACCTTC. As protein: CASSSRDRGYGYTF.